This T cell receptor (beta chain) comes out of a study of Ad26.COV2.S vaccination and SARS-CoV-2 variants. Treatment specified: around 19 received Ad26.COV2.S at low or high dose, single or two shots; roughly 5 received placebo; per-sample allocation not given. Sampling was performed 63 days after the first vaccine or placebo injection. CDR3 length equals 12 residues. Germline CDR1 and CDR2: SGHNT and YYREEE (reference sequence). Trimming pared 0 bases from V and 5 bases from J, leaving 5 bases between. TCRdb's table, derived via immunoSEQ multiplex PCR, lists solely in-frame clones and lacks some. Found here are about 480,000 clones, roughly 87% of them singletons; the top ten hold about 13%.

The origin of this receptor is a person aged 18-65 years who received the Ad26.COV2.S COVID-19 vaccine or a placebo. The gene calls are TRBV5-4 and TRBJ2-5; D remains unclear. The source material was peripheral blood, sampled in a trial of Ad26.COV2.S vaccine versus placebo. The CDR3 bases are TGTGCCAGCAGCTTGGATGGCGAGACCCAGTACTTC. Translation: CASSLDGETQYF.